Listed below are T cell receptor beta chains from one sample, sequenced in a study of T cells expressing NK-cell markers. TCRdb re-called the 5' RACE reads and shows each CDR3 protein once, DNA omitted. The clone table shows about 460,000 distinct CDR3 sequences, with the ten largest holding more than 1.4%. The material sequenced was blood T cells: a sorted CD56 or NKG2C T cell subset, CD4+ or CD8+ T cells, or bulk PBMC T cells (not recorded which). These TCRs come from a woman aged 45 to 65 in good health. CDR3s include the opening cysteine and the closing phenylalanine or tryptophan.

v_call	j_call	cdr3_aa
TRBV5-1	TRBJ2-5	CASSLETAQETQYF
TRBV14	TRBJ2-4	CASSQDAQGTKNIQYF
TRBV4-2	TRBJ1-6	CASSQASYSPLHF
TRBV20-1	TRBJ2-1	CSAPRTSGRNEQFF
TRBV4-2	TRBJ2-1	CASSQDIAGLDNEQFF
TRBV11-2	TRBJ1-3	CASSLNGANSGNTIYF
TRBV10-3	TRBJ1-2	CAISQDRLFGYTF
TRBV7-2	TRBJ2-3	CARGREGSTDTQYF
TRBV5-1	TRBJ2-5	CASSRGVVRWQETQYF
TRBV12-3/TRBV12-4	TRBJ1-4	CASSFNGGLEKLFF